The 20 T cell receptor beta chains below all came from one sample that was sequenced in a study of shared clonotypes between healthy human individuals. Generated by immunoSEQ multiplex PCR, the TCRdb table keeps only in-frame clones and is missing some. The sample contains some 1 million clones, around four fifths of which appear only once. Sequences were obtained from memory CD4+ T cells sorted from blood. Subset here: CD45RA-negative fraction. These receptors were obtained from a young man in good health.

The chain couples TRBV30 to TRBJ1-5; no reliable D call. Germline assignment: CDR1 GTSNPN and CDR2 SVGIG (reference sequence). The germline V and J ends were trimmed by 1 base and 0 bases, with 16 bases remaining between them. The length of the CDR3 is 17 residues. CDR3 loop: CAWSGGPLFSSNQPQHF. CDR3 nucleotides: TGTGCCTGGAGTGGAGGTCCCCTCTTCTCTAGCAATCAGCCCCAGCATTTT.

V gene TRBV4-1 combines with J gene TRBJ2-1; 13 bases line up with TRBD2. CDR1 and CDR2 (germline): MGHRA, YSYEKL. The CDR3 totals 18 residues. The J segment lost 8 bases and the V segment lost 0 bases, leaving 10 bases of the junction unmatched. The CDR3 sequence: CASSQDYGTSGTSHEQFF. DNA of the CDR3: TGCGCCAGCAGCCAAGATTACGGGACTAGCGGGACCTCCCATGAGCAGTTCTTC.

The V gene is TRBV29-1, the J gene TRBJ2-5, with TRBD1 identical over 11 bases. The closer fit of TRBJ2-7 to the DNA end suggests the J call may be wrong. The CDR3 totals 13 residues. Germline assignment: CDR1 SQVTM and CDR2 ANQGSEA. The CDR3 DNA reads as TGCAGCGTCGGGACAGGGGGGCTCGGCGAGCAGTACTTC. It encodes CSVGTGGLGEQYF.

CDR3 in amino acids: CASSRGAGGSSYEQYF. Here the CDR3 DNA reads TGTGCCAGTAGTAGGGGGGCAGGGGGTTCCTCCTACGAGCAGTACTTC. The chain uses TRBV19 and TRBJ2-7, with D possibly being TRBD1 (7 bases). The CDR3 covers 16 residues. Between the trimmed V and J ends, which lost 4 bases and 0 bases, there was a span of 16 bases. CDR1 and CDR2 from the germline V gene are LNHDA and SQIVND (reference sequence).

The rearrangement joins TRBV11-2 to TRBJ2-1, with D possibly being TRBD2 (5 bases). CDR3 length: 15 amino acids. Germline CDR1 and CDR2: SGHAT and FQNNGV. Trimming removed 0 bases from V and 4 bases from J, with 10 bases in between. In nucleotides, the CDR3 is TGTGCCAGCAGCTTAGATCCCACGGGGTACAATGAGCAGTTCTTC. It is translated as CASSLDPTGYNEQFF.

This clone has at least ten counts. This chain links TRBV7-2 with TRBJ1-1, with 8 bases identical to TRBD1. The V gene's germline CDR1 is SGHTA and CDR2 FQGNSA. V trimming: 3 bases; J trimming: 7 bases; junction bases outside the gene matches: 4. The CDR3 is 13 residues long. For the CDR3, the DNA is TGTGCCAGCAGCTTCCCAGACAGGGGTGAAGCTTTCTTT. Translation gives CASSFPDRGEAFF.

Concerning this clone: The sample has other DNA sequences that encode this CDR3 too. The V gene is TRBV30, the J gene TRBJ2-7; D gene uncertain. Germline loops: CDR1 GTSNPN, CDR2 SVGIG (reference sequence). The ends were cut back, 1 base at V and 7 bases at J, with 11 bases in the middle. The CDR3 length is 12 residues. The CDR3 region has the DNA TGTGCCTGGAGTGGGACCGGACGGGAGCAGTACTTC. Translating gives CAWSGTGREQYF.

The V call is TRBV5-6, the J call TRBJ1-2; 7 positions match TRBD1. After removal of 4 bases from V and 8 bases from J, the junction contained 5 bases not matched to a gene. Per germline, CDR1 SGHDT and CDR2 YYEEEE. The CDR3 is 12 residues long. CDR3 coding DNA: TGTGCCAGCAGCGGCACAGGGGTCGGCTACACCTTC. This gives the protein CASSGTGVGYTF.

The genes are TRBV10-1 and TRBJ2-1, with D hard to call. CDR3 length: 16 amino acids. CDR1 is WNHNN and CDR2 is SYGVQD in the germline V gene (reference sequence). V was trimmed by 2 bases and J by 0 bases, leaving 11 bases between them. The CDR3 loop is CASSEDILSSYNEQFF. CDR3 nucleotide sequence: TGCGCCAGCAGTGAGGACATTTTGAGCTCCTACAATGAGCAGTTCTTC.

This chain connects TRBV18 to TRBJ2-7; 11 bases are a match to TRBD1. Germline V gene sequence: CDR1 KGHSH, CDR2 LQKENI. The trim removed 1 base at V and 5 bases at J, leaving 4 bases unmatched. The CDR3 totals 15 residues. The CDR3 DNA reads as TGTGCCAGCTCACCACTAGGACAGGGGGCAGACGAGCAGTACTTC. Translated: CASSPLGQGADEQYF. Using reference TRBV18 and TRBJ2-7 for the parts outside the CDR3, the full variable domain is NAGVMQNPRHLVRRRGQEARLRCSPMKGHSHVYWYRQLPEEGLKFMVYLQKENIIDESGMPKERFSAEFPKEGPSILRIQQVVRGDSAAYFCASSPLGQGADEQYFGPGTRLTVT.

This chain uses TRBV10-3 with TRBJ2-3, with D perhaps matching TRBD2 (6 bases). Germline V gene data show CDR1 as ENHRY and CDR2 as SYGVKD. The CDR3 is made up of 13 amino acids. The V gene lost 7 bases and the J gene lost 6 bases, with 14 bases spanning the gap. The CDR3 DNA sequence: TGTGCCATCAAGGGACTTCTATCGGATACGCAGTATTTT. Its protein product is CAIKGLLSDTQYF.

The J gene is TRBJ1-1, the V gene TRBV6-5; weak D call: TRBD1 (5 bases). Between the trimmed V and J ends, which lost 5 bases and 4 bases, there was a span of 11 bases. There are 13 residues in the CDR3. CDR1 and CDR2 from the germline V gene are MNHEY and SVGAGI. The CDR3 coding sequence is TGTGCCAGCAGTCGAGGGGAATCCACTGAAGCTTTCTTT. This encodes CASSRGESTEAFF.

The V gene is TRBV7-9, the J gene TRBJ2-1, with D maybe TRBD2 (6 bases). The CDR3 is made up of 15 amino acids. The germline V gene encodes CDR1 SEHNR and CDR2 FQNEAQ (reference sequence). Trimming left V 8 bases short and J 6 bases short, with 20 bases between. CDR3 amino acids: CASAPEGGFGNEQFF. The CDR3 DNA is TGTGCCAGCGCCCCCGAGGGAGGCTTTGGCAATGAGCAGTTCTTC.

This clone was seen only a few times. CDR3 loop: CASSEGSNYEQYF. In DNA, the CDR3 is TGTGCCAGCAGTGAAGGCAGTAACTACGAGCAGTACTTC. The chain links TRBV25-1 to TRBJ2-5, with unresolved D. The J call may be incorrect, as the DNA end agrees better with TRBJ2-7. Germline V lookup: CDR1 MGHDK, CDR2 SYGVNS. The CDR3 has 13 amino acids.

In its sample, this clone was seen a few times. The chain recombines TRBV30 with TRBJ1-6, with D perhaps matching TRBD1 (5 bases). The V gene's germline CDR1 is GTSNPN and CDR2 SVGIG (reference sequence). Trimming stripped 2 bases from V and 7 bases from J, with 18 bases between. This CDR3 spans 16 amino acids. Here the CDR3 reads CAWSRTLGIGNSPLHF. For the CDR3, the DNA is TGTGCCTGGAGTCGGACACTAGGCATAGGGAATTCACCCCTCCACTTT.

The chain links TRBV30 to TRBJ2-2, with D unresolved. Trimming removed 0 bases at V and 0 bases at J, with 11 bases between. This CDR3 has 16 residues. Germline CDR1 reads GTSNPN; CDR2 reads SVGIG (reference sequence). CDR3 loop: CAWSVRPTPNTGELFF. In DNA form, the CDR3 reads TGTGCCTGGAGTGTACGCCCGACCCCGAACACCGGGGAGCTGTTTTTT.

The rearrangement links TRBV16 to TRBJ1-3; D is uncertain. CDR1 is KGHSY, CDR2 FQNENV, per germline. The CDR3 consists of 14 residues. Deletions cut 1 base from V and 4 bases from J, with 8 bases between. CDR3 nucleotides: TGTGCCAGCAGCCAATACCAGGAAGGAAACACCATATATTTT. This encodes CASSQYQEGNTIYF.

CDR3 DNA sequence: TGTGCCTGGGGACGGGGCCCCGACAGAGCTAACTATGGCTACACCTTC. Its translation is CAWGRGPDRANYGYTF. This rearrangement joins TRBV30 to TRBJ1-2; tentatively, D is TRBD1 (5 bases). The CDR3 is made up of 16 amino acids. In germline, CDR1 is GTSNPN, CDR2 SVGIG (reference sequence). Trimming removed 5 bases at V and 0 bases at J, with 19 bases between.

V is TRBV2 and J is TRBJ1-3; D gene unclear. CDR1 is SNHLY and CDR2 is FYNNEI in the germline V gene. The CDR3 contains 12 residues. V was pared by 2 bases and J by 3 bases, with 2 bases between. DNA of the CDR3: TGTGCCAGCAGTGAAAATGGAAACACCATATATTTT. Encoded protein: CASSENGNTIYF.

This rearrangement joins TRBV6-5 to TRBJ2-7; D call uncertain. Between the trimmed V and J ends, which lost 2 bases and 1 base, there was a span of 12 bases. The CDR3 totals 15 residues. The germline CDR1 and CDR2 sequences are MNHEY and SVGAGI. CDR3 coding DNA: TGTGCCAGCAGTTACGGTCAGACCACTTCCTACGAGCAGTACTTC. Translated: CASSYGQTTSYEQYF.